This entry describes one T cell receptor beta chain. Antigen specificity is unknown. Germline CDR1 reads SGHNT; CDR2 reads YYREEE (reference sequence). This CDR3 region has 15 residues. The V and J ends lost 0 bases and 10 bases respectively, with 19 bases between them. The data originate from a study of Tregs in tolerant kidney transplant recipients. Study-wide points: Some patients' samples used different primers over time, so nucleotide sequences weren't comparable. Activated donor B cell expansion appeared to reveal the most relevant donor-specific TCRbeta repertoire.

Assay used: immunoSEQ multiplex PCR; TCRdb lists only in-frame clones, some missing. Among about 110,000 clones listed, roughly 89% were seen once. J is TRBJ1-2 and V is TRBV5-4, with no clear D. This receptor was identified in a human donor who received a combined kidney and bone marrow transplant. This specimen consisted of CD4+ T cells from blood, obtained before the transplant. CDR3 amino acids: CASSLDLPEMRDYTF. CDR3 DNA sequence: TGTGCCAGCAGCTTGGATCTTCCCGAAATGCGCGACTACACCTTC.